This is a list of T cell receptor beta chains from one sample in a study of control samples from healthy donors and cancer patients. Generated by immunoSEQ multiplex PCR, the TCRdb table keeps only in-frame clones and is missing some. The sample shows roughly 200,000 clones, over 80% of them seen only once. The source material was blood. The receptors stem from a man aged 25 to 40 in good health. The CDR3 runs from the conserved cysteine through the conserved F or W. The order of the fields is J gene, CDR3 length, V gene, CDR3 protein.

TRBJ1-2 | 12 | TRBV30 | CAWMPLGYGYTF
TRBJ2-7 | 13 | TRBV5-7 | CASSLLYLYEQYF
TRBJ2-1 | 16 | TRBV9 | CASSSRTGSKYNEQFF
TRBJ2-1 | 16 | TRBV7-9 | CASSTTTGATYNEQFF
TRBJ2-2 | 16 | TRBV15 | CATSRLREGRTGELFF
TRBJ2-7 | 14 | TRBV3-1/TRBV3-2 | CASSQVLSSYEQYF
TRBJ2-4 | 14 | TRBV19 | CASGETGGAYIQYF
TRBJ1-4 | 14 | TRBV6-1 | CASSDRGLGEKLFF
TRBJ2-1 | 16 | TRBV5-1 | CASSLDGGGALGEQFF
TRBJ1-4 | 14 | TRBV15 | CATSRIRVNEKLFF
TRBJ2-1 | 16 | TRBV27 | CASSSPRQGSYNEQFF
TRBJ2-3 | 11 | TRBV30 | CAWSVRDTQYF
TRBJ2-1 | 14 | TRBV28 | CAISGLSSYNEQFF
TRBJ2-7 | 15 | TRBV5-1 | CASSPSGTGGVEQYF
TRBJ2-3 | 16 | TRBV7-3 | CASSRRGGGGTDTQYF
TRBJ2-2 | 16 | TRBV30 | CAWAGRDRGASGELFF
TRBJ1-2 | 15 | TRBV6-9 | CASSSAGVPNYGYTF
TRBJ1-2 | 17 | TRBV18 | CASSPRQGTLSNYGYTF
TRBJ2-6 | 15 | TRBV7-2 | CASSPGGSGANVLTF
TRBJ1-1 | 15 | TRBV2 | CASKLQGTYNTEAFF
TRBJ1-1 | 16 | TRBV7-9 | CASSLGPREANTEAFF
TRBJ1-3 | 16 | TRBV3-1/TRBV3-2 | CASSPWTGVSGNTIYF
TRBJ1-3 | 11 | TRBV7-9 | CASSPPGTVHF
TRBJ1-3 | 14 | TRBV6-2/TRBV6-3 | CASSYLGAGNTIYF
TRBJ2-7 | 18 | TRBV5-6 | CASSYQGTSGGSSYEQYF
TRBJ2-7 | 19 | TRBV12-5 | CASGLVRAPRDRGDYEQYF
TRBJ2-7 | 15 | TRBV18 | CASSPQGGGSYEQYF
TRBJ1-1 | 13 | TRBV6-5 | CASSNYGTGRAFF
TRBJ2-4 | 17 | TRBV19 | CASSILTARGAKNIQYF
TRBJ2-2 | 16 | TRBV27 | CASSLNGGTNTGELFF
TRBJ2-3 | 17 | TRBV29-1 | CSVEDPIGAGGTDTQYF
TRBJ2-2 | 15 | TRBV24-1 | CATSDPKQGHGELFF
TRBJ2-7 | 13 | TRBV5-8 | CASSVSLTYEQYF
TRBJ2-7 | 12 | TRBV6-2/TRBV6-3 | CASSYLMGEQYF
TRBJ1-2 | 18 | TRBV3-1/TRBV3-2 | CASSQNLPGQGLNYGYTF
TRBJ1-6 | 14 | TRBV2 | CASTEWGSNSPLHF
TRBJ1-2 | 12 | TRBV20-1 | CSASEGAPGYTF
TRBJ1-2 | 14 | TRBV7-9 | CASTKKDGFYGYTF
TRBJ2-7 | 15 | TRBV12-5 | CASGFLSGTAYEQYF
TRBJ1-5 | 12 | TRBV30 | CAWSRAGQPQHF
TRBJ1-2 | 13 | TRBV10-3 | CAISQGADYGYTF